These 26 T cell receptor beta chains were all obtained from the same sample, sequenced in a study of cytotoxic CD8 clonotypes in ibrutinib-treated CLL. The protocol was immunoSEQ multiplex PCR, while the TCRdb copy is restricted to in-frame clones and leaves out a portion. The sample carries tens of thousands of clones, 75% to 95% recorded once. The starting material was PBMCs, obtained after 12 months of ibrutinib treatment. All receptors come from a human donor with chronic lymphocytic leukemia.

This sequence joins TRBV29-1 and TRBJ2-2, with 7 bases fitting TRBD1. The germline gives CDR1 SQVTM, CDR2 ANQGSEA. V trimming: 3 bases; J trimming: 2 bases; junction bases outside the gene matches: 3. The CDR3 sequence is 14 residues long. In DNA, the CDR3 is TGCAGCGTTGAGGACAGGCCAAACACCGGGGAGCTGTTTTTT. Its translation is CSVEDRPNTGELFF.

A single count supports this clone. The genes are TRBV28 and TRBJ2-1; 9 bases agree with TRBD2. The CDR3 runs 16 residues. Germline CDR1 and CDR2: MDHEN and SYDVKM. Trimming removed 5 bases from V and 4 bases from J; junction bases left unmatched: 9. The CDR3 coding sequence is TGTGCCAGCAGTGATACGGCGCTAGCGGGATACAATGAGCAGTTCTTC. Encoded protein: CASSDTALAGYNEQFF. Variable domain in full (rest from reference TRBV28 and TRBJ2-1): DVKVTQSSRYLVKRTGEKVFLECVQDMDHENMFWYRQDPGLGLRLIYFSYDVKMKEKGDIPEGYSVSREKKERFSLILESASTNQTSMYLCASSDTALAGYNEQFFGPGTRLTVL.

The chain links TRBV7-9 to TRBJ2-2, with 9 bases aligning to TRBD2. The CDR3 runs 15 residues. V dropped 5 bases and J dropped 1; count of bases not matched to a gene: 2. Per germline, CDR1 SEHNR and CDR2 FQNEAQ (reference sequence). The CDR3 DNA follows: TGTGCCAGCAGCCGAGCGGGAGGGAACACCGGGGAGCTGTTTTTT. Translated, it gives CASSRAGGNTGELFF.

V gene TRBV4-3 combines with J gene TRBJ2-1; TRBD2 agrees at 10 bases. CDR3 length equals 15 residues. The V gene's germline CDR1 is LGHNA and CDR2 YSLEER. V shed 0 bases and J 15 bases; nucleotides not matched to a gene: 11. The CDR3 DNA is TGCGCCAGCAGCCAAGATCTAGCGGGAGTCCTCGGTCGGTTCTTC. The encoded protein is CASSQDLAGVLGRFF.

Only one count was recorded for this clone. This rearrangement joins TRBV11-3 to TRBJ2-5; TRBD2 aligns across 11 bases. Per germline, CDR1 SGHNT and CDR2 YENEEA. CDR3 length: 15 residues. Trimming took 2 bases from V and 5 from J; bases not matched to a gene: 4. The DNA for the CDR3 is TGTGCCAGCAGCTTAACTAGCGGGAGTGGGGAGACCCAGTACTTC. Translated: CASSLTSGSGETQYF.

The CDR3 DNA reads as TGTGCCAGTAGTACTAGCGGGAGGGCCGTCGAGCAGTACTTC. Amino acid sequence: CASSTSGRAVEQYF. The V gene is TRBV19, the J gene TRBJ2-7, with 12 positions matching TRBD2. Looked up from germline, CDR1 is LNHDA and CDR2 is SQIVND (reference sequence). The CDR3 length is 14 residues. Trimming cost V 4 bases and J 6 bases; bases outside gene matches: 4.

The chain links TRBV4-1 to TRBJ1-2, with a possible D match to TRBD1 (6 bases). V was pared by 4 bases and J by 0 bases, with 15 bases between. The CDR3 runs 16 residues. Germline V gene lookup returns CDR1 MGHRA and CDR2 YSYEKL. In nucleotides, the CDR3 is TGCGCCAGCAGCCCCATCCGGACAGATTCTAACTATGGCTACACCTTC. Amino acid sequence: CASSPIRTDSNYGYTF.

This clone has just one count. This chain uses TRBV19 with TRBJ2-7; 9 nucleotides agree with TRBD1. Germline V lookup: CDR1 LNHDA, CDR2 SQIVND (reference sequence). Trimming took 3 bases from V and 6 from J; bases not matched to a gene: 6. This CDR3 region has 14 residues. The CDR3 sequence: CASSMGQGGSEQYF. The CDR3 DNA reads TGTGCCAGTAGTATGGGACAGGGAGGAAGCGAGCAGTACTTC.

The rearrangement uses TRBV4-1 and TRBJ2-3; 13 positions agree with TRBD2. Germline V gives CDR1 MGHRA, CDR2 YSYEKL. The CDR3 sequence is 19 residues long. V shed 5 bases, J shed 4 bases, and the junction held 15 bases outside the gene matches. The CDR3 sequence: CASSSSIRTSGRFADTQYF. In DNA, the CDR3 is TGCGCCAGCAGCTCCTCAATACGGACTAGCGGGAGATTCGCAGATACGCAGTATTTT.

This clone was recorded only once. This chain joins TRBV7-2 and TRBJ2-3; tentative D call: TRBD1 (6 bases). The V end was cut by 6 bases, the J end by 2 bases, with 12 bases between. Germline-derived CDR1 and CDR2 are SGHTA and FQGNSA. The CDR3 consists of 14 residues. The CDR3 region has the DNA TGTGCCAGCAGGCCAACAGGGATCACAGATACGCAGTATTTT. Translated, it gives CASRPTGITDTQYF.

The V call is TRBV9, the J call TRBJ1-1; 10 positions agree with TRBD1. J gave up 4 bases and V 3 bases, and 6 bases lay outside the gene matches. From germline, CDR1 is SGDLS and CDR2 YYNGEE. The CDR3 covers 15 residues. The CDR3 coding sequence is TGTGCCAGCAGCGCTTACGGGACAGGGGTCACTGAAGCTTTCTTT. Translating it yields CASSAYGTGVTEAFF.

The J gene is TRBJ2-1, the V gene TRBV7-2; 11 bases agree with TRBD2. This CDR3 has 15 residues. The V gene's germline CDR1 is SGHTA and CDR2 FQGNSA. The ends lost 5 bases at V and 2 bases at J; junction bases unmatched: 2. CDR3 DNA: TGTGCCAGCAGCAGGGGACTAGCGGCCTACAATGAGCAGTTCTTC. Translating it yields CASSRGLAAYNEQFF. Together with reference TRBV7-2 and TRBJ2-1, the CDR3 gives the full variable domain: GAGVSQSPSNKVTEKGKDVELRCDPISGHTALYWYRQSLGQGLEFLIYFQGNSAPDKSGLPSDRFSAERTGGSVSTLTIQRTQQEDSAVYLCASSRGLAAYNEQFFGPGTRLTVL.

This chain uses TRBV5-8 with TRBJ1-1; D is perhaps TRBD1 (5 bases). Germline assignment: CDR1 SGHTS and CDR2 YDEGEE. This CDR3 is built from 14 residues. The ends were cut back, 2 bases at V and 9 bases at J, with 17 bases in the middle. The CDR3 reads CASSLGARDSKAFF. In DNA form, the CDR3 reads TGTGCCAGCAGCTTAGGAGCCAGGGACTCTAAAGCTTTCTTT.

The chain is built from TRBV7-2 and TRBJ2-1; 9 nucleotides agree with TRBD2. The germline V gene encodes CDR1 SGHTA and CDR2 FQGNSA. This CDR3 region has 15 residues. V lost 4 bases, J lost 4 bases, and 5 bases stayed unmatched. CDR3 DNA sequence: TGTGCCAGCAGCTCAGTAGCGGGGGAGTACAATGAGCAGTTCTTC. Protein product: CASSSVAGEYNEQFF.

The chain employs TRBV28 and TRBJ2-7, with D uncertain. Trimming removed 1 base from V and 3 bases from J, with 10 bases in between. The CDR3 consists of 14 residues. CDR1 and CDR2 from the germline V gene are MDHEN and SYDVKM. CDR3 amino acids: CASSLSRKDYEQYF. DNA for the CDR3: TGTGCCAGCAGTTTATCACGAAAGGACTACGAGCAGTACTTC. The full variable domain, with the rest looked up from reference TRBV28 and TRBJ2-7, is DVKVTQSSRYLVKRTGEKVFLECVQDMDHENMFWYRQDPGLGLRLIYFSYDVKMKEKGDIPEGYSVSREKKERFSLILESASTNQTSMYLCASSLSRKDYEQYFGPGTRLTVT.

This clone has only a few counts. CDR3 in amino acids: CASSLGSGLNTEAFF. Written as DNA, the CDR3 is TGCGCCAGCAGCTTGGGGTCTGGGTTGAACACTGAAGCTTTCTTT. V and J are TRBV5-1 and TRBJ1-1; no clear D. CDR3 size: 15 residues. V dropped 0 bases and J dropped 0 bases, with 9 bases sitting between them. In germline, CDR1 is SGHRS, CDR2 YFSETQ.

The chain combines TRBV27 with TRBJ2-1, with 9 bases matching TRBD2. Per the germline V gene, CDR1 is MNHEY and CDR2 is SMNVEV (reference sequence). The CDR3 has 19 residues. The junction had 19 bases not matched to a gene; V was cut back by 4 bases and J by 6 bases. This CDR3 reads CASSSPLALREGGANEQFF. The CDR3 nucleotides read TGTGCCAGCAGTTCCCCCCTTGCTTTGCGGGAGGGCGGGGCCAATGAGCAGTTCTTC.

The rearrangement uses TRBV6-1 and TRBJ2-5; no definite D call. Germline V gene sequence: CDR1 MNHNS, CDR2 SASEGT. The length of the CDR3 is 11 residues. Trimming took 7 bases from V and 2 from J, leaving 5 bases between them. As DNA, the CDR3 is TGTGCCAGCAAACGACAAGAGACCCAGTACTTC. Protein sequence: CASKRQETQYF.

A few counts support this clone. This sequence joins TRBV28 and TRBJ1-5; a weak D match, TRBD1 (5 bases). The CDR3 spans 13 residues. V lost 7 bases and J lost 0, with 7 bases in between. Germline-derived CDR1 and CDR2 are MDHEN and SYDVKM. CDR3 nucleotide sequence: TGTGCCAGCAACAGGTATAGCAATCAGCCCCAGCATTTT. The encoded protein is CASNRYSNQPQHF.

This chain links TRBV19 with TRBJ2-7; 7 bases line up with TRBD2. The CDR3 has 15 amino acids. Germline V CDR1 and CDR2: LNHDA, SQIVND (reference sequence). The V gene end was trimmed by 3 bases and the J gene end by 4 bases; junction bases not matched to a gene: 9. The CDR3 DNA reads as TGTGCCAGTAGTATGGGGCTAGCGGATACTTACGAGCAGTACTTC. The encoded protein is CASSMGLADTYEQYF.

The chain employs TRBV6-1 and TRBJ1-1, with a tentative D call TRBD1 (5 bases). Germline values: CDR1 MNHNS, CDR2 SASEGT. V was pared by 6 bases and J by 0 bases, with 5 bases between. The CDR3 runs to 12 residues. The CDR3 region has the DNA TGTGCCAGCAGGGGGGTGAACACTGAAGCTTTCTTT. Translated, it gives CASRGVNTEAFF.

CDR3 sequence (DNA): TGTGCCAGCACCCCCGTTCGGGGCGAGACCCAGTACTTC. Encoded protein: CASTPVRGETQYF. The chain couples TRBV7-2 to TRBJ2-5; D might be TRBD1 or TRBD2, each matching 5 bases. This CDR3 has 13 amino acids. With 7 bases removed from V and 5 bases from J, the gap between germline ends came to 14 bases. Germline V gene lookup returns CDR1 SGHTA and CDR2 FQGNSA.

In this sample, this clone turned up once. The chain recombines TRBV29-1 with TRBJ2-1, with D possibly being TRBD1 (6 bases). This CDR3 is built from 16 residues. Trimming took off 4 bases at V and 6 bases at J, with 22 bases between the two ends. Germline CDR1 reads SQVTM; CDR2 reads ANQGSEA. CDR3 DNA sequence: TGCAGCGTTGGGTTTCATGGGGGCGGGCGGAGCAATGAGCAGTTCTTC. This translates into CSVGFHGGGRSNEQFF.

CDR3 coding DNA: TGTGCCAGCAGCCACGATAGAGCGGGCAATGAGCAGTTCTTC. This codes for CASSHDRAGNEQFF. The chain employs TRBV9 and TRBJ2-1; perhaps TRBD2 as D (6 bases). This CDR3 is built from 14 residues. V was cut by 4 bases and J by 6 bases, with 14 bases left in between. Germline assignment: CDR1 SGDLS and CDR2 YYNGEE.

In DNA, the CDR3 is TGTGCCTGGAGTCCCCCAACAGATCAGCCCCAGCATTTT. Amino acids: CAWSPPTDQPQHF. This chain connects TRBV30 to TRBJ1-5; D uncertain. Trimming took off 2 bases at V and 5 bases at J, with 10 bases between the two ends. The germline V gene has CDR1 GTSNPN and CDR2 SVGIG (reference sequence). The CDR3 has 13 residues.

The sample holds one count of this clone. The chain links TRBV29-1 to TRBJ2-5; TRBD1 is a possible D gene (7 bases). Germline-derived CDR1 and CDR2 are SQVTM and ANQGSEA. V dropped 7 bases and J dropped 5 bases, with 17 bases sitting between them. There are 13 residues in the CDR3. For the CDR3, the DNA is TGCAGCGAACAGACAGGGAGGATGGAGACCCAGTACTTC. Translation: CSEQTGRMETQYF.